This entry features one TCR beta chain sequence. This sample stems from a study of blood T cell repertoires in COVID-19. About the study: Specimens from acute and convalescent COVID-19 originated in the United States, Italy and Spain.

In germline, CDR1 is SGHTA, CDR2 FQGNSA. The J segment lost 6 bases and the V segment lost 1 base, leaving 4 bases of the junction unmatched. This CDR3 contains 15 residues. Methods used by the authors: Nucleated cell number was recorded as an estimate derived from reference gene primer amplification. Measured with immunoSEQ multiplex PCR; TCRdb has only the in-frame clones, and not every one. That table supplies the V and J calls and clone size; D and trimming were determined from the DNA. This sample carries roughly 70,000 clones, around 83% of them seen once, and the ten largest clones take 3% to 5%.

This chain uses TRBV7-2 with TRBJ2-1, with 9 bases lining up with TRBD2. The source material was peripheral blood. This TCR was sampled from a man aged 65 to 79 with active COVID-19. The CDR3 bases are TGTGCCAGCAGCTTAGGGCTAGCGGGGTCCAATGAGCAGTTCTTC. Amino acids: CASSLGLAGSNEQFF.